One and the same sample provided the 14 T cell receptor beta chains below, sequenced in a study of blood T cells in healthy people across ages. A sample-barcoded 5' primer and a J-beta primer mix were used in a second PCR of about 6 to 12 cycles. TCRdb independently ran MiXCR on the 5' RACE reads; one entry per CDR3 protein. This sample has approximately 810,000 distinct CDR3 sequences, with 25% to 30% found just once. What was sequenced was blood. All receptors come from an elderly woman in good health.

Ten or more counts support this clonotype. This chain links TRBV6-5 with TRBJ2-5; D is perhaps TRBD1 (5 bases). CDR1 MNHEY and CDR2 SVGAGI come from the germline V gene. The CDR3 loop spans 12 amino acids. The ends were cut back, 8 bases at V and 2 bases at J, with 9 bases in the middle. CDR3 in amino acids: CASGRQQETQYF. The CDR3 coding sequence is TGTGCCAGCGGTCGACAGCAAGAGACCCAGTACTTC.

Regarding this clonotype: The junction differs from germline at one of its ends, possibly a read error. The chain employs TRBV6-1 and TRBJ2-1; 7 bases line up with TRBD2. The CDR3 is made up of 18 amino acids. Germline values: CDR1 MNHNS, CDR2 SASEGT. This CDR3 is CASSPQPGGVAGPGERFF. The CDR3 DNA reads as TGTGCCAGCAGTCCACAGCCCGGAGGGGTAGCGGGCCCCGGGGAGCGGTTCTTC.

This clonotype has more than one count but fewer than ten. With a much larger clone just one base away, this may be a read error. The chain is built from TRBV7-2 and TRBJ2-5, with a tentative D call TRBD2 (6 bases). This CDR3 region has 13 residues. Germline-derived CDR1 and CDR2 are SGHTA and FQGNSA. Trimming cost V 5 bases and J 11 bases, with 18 bases left between them. The CDR3 sequence is CASSPQETGRQYF. The DNA of the CDR3 is TGTGCCAGCAGCCCCCAGGAGACTGGGAGGCAGTACTTC.

The sample holds many counts of this clonotype. The gene calls are TRBV20-1 and TRBJ2-5, with 7 nucleotides matching TRBD2. Trimming took 6 bases from V and 0 from J; bases not matched to a gene: 7. This CDR3 has 14 residues. Germline V gene data show CDR1 as DFQATT and CDR2 as SNEGSKA (reference sequence). CDR3 bases: TGCAGTGCGCCCCCCGGGACTAACCAAGAGACCCAGTACTTC. Residues: CSAPPGTNQETQYF.

There are many counts of this clonotype. The chain combines TRBV7-2 with TRBJ2-5; 13 positions match TRBD2. This CDR3 region has 19 residues. Per the germline V gene, CDR1 is SGHTA and CDR2 is FQGNSA. V dropped 9 bases and J dropped 8; count of bases not matched to a gene: 24. CDR3 amino acids: CASSRTHTSGGAIKRTQYF. The CDR3 coding sequence is TGTGCCAGTTCCCGGACCCACACTAGCGGGGGGGCCATCAAGAGAACCCAGTACTTC.

As for this clonotype: Just one base apart from a much larger clone, this may be a read error. This chain connects TRBV7-2 to TRBJ2-7; a weak D match, TRBD2 (6 bases). The CDR3 is 15 residues long. Germline V CDR1 and CDR2: SGHTA, FQGNSA. The CDR3 DNA reads TGTGCCGGCAGCTTAGCGGCGGGAAGCTCCTACGAGCAGTACTTC. The encoded protein is CAGSLAAGSSYEQYF.

Remarks on this clonotype: A much more abundant neighbour one base away suggests this may be a read error. The rearrangement links TRBV9 to TRBJ2-7, with 13 bases identical to TRBD2. The junction had 16 bases not matched to a gene; V was cut back by 3 bases and J by 7 bases. In germline, CDR1 is SGDLS, CDR2 YYNGEE. CDR3 length: 18 amino acids. The CDR3 loop is CASSAGLAGSISYNEQYF. CDR3 DNA sequence: TGTGCCAGCAGCGCGGGACTAGCGGGATCAATCTCCTACAATGAGCAGTACTTC. Variable domain in full (rest from reference TRBV9 and TRBJ2-7): DSGVTQTPKHLITATGQRVTLRCSPRSGDLSVYWYQQSLDQGLQFLIQYYNGEERAKGNILERFSAQQFPDLHSELNLSSLELGDSALYFCASSAGLAGSISYNEQYFGPGTRLTVT.

Regarding this clonotype: Just one base apart from a much larger clone, this may be a read error. This chain links TRBV2 with TRBJ2-5, with 8 bases that match TRBD2. Germline loops: CDR1 SNHLY, CDR2 FYNNEI. The length of the CDR3 is 15 residues. V trimming: 7 bases; J trimming: 1 base; junction bases outside the gene matches: 8. The CDR3 sequence is CASNRKSGGQETQYF. CDR3 DNA sequence: TGTGCCAGCAACCGTAAGAGCGGGGGCCAAGAGACCCAGTACTTC.

This clonotype was counted ten times or more. The gene calls are TRBV7-2 and TRBJ2-3; D not certain. In germline, CDR1 is SGHTA, CDR2 FQGNSA. Trimming took off 4 bases at V and 4 bases at J, with 15 bases between the two ends. The CDR3 is 15 residues long. CDR3 region: CASSSSTVFPDTQYF. The CDR3 DNA reads TGTGCCAGCAGCTCGTCGACCGTCTTCCCAGATACGCAGTATTTT.

The chain has TRBV7-2 and TRBJ2-5; tentative D call: TRBD2 (6 bases). The J call is uncertain, as TRBJ2-4 better fits the DNA end. The germline V gene encodes CDR1 SGHTA and CDR2 FQGNSA. This CDR3 region has 18 residues. DNA for the CDR3: TGTGCCAGCAGCTTAGTTCGTCCGGGGGAGGTGGTCAAAAACATTCAGTACTTC. It encodes CASSLVRPGEVVKNIQYF.

To note about this clonotype: This clone may be a read error of a much larger clone one base away. The rearrangement links TRBV6-2 or TRBV6-3 to TRBJ2-1; D remains ambiguous. The germline V gene has CDR1 MNHEY and CDR2 SVGEGT. This CDR3 has 12 amino acids. This chain's CDR3 is CAGSYKHHEQFF. In DNA form, the CDR3 reads TGTGCCGGCAGTTACAAACACCATGAGCAGTTCTTC.

About this clonotype: A read error is possible here, since a much larger clone lies one base away. The chain employs TRBV12-3 or TRBV12-4 and TRBJ2-5, with D unresolved. This CDR3 has 13 residues. V lost 5 bases and J 11 bases, leaving 18 bases between the germline ends. The CDR3 protein is CASSLPGRNKQYF. For the CDR3, the DNA is TGTGCCAGCAGTCTCCCGGGTAGAAACAAGCAGTACTTC.

This clonotype was counted many times. The chain is built from TRBV6-2 or TRBV6-3 and TRBJ1-2; possibly TRBD1 for D (5 bases). This CDR3 region has 14 residues. Germline V gives CDR1 MNHEY, CDR2 SVGEGT. Trimming took off 8 bases at V and 0 bases at J, with 13 bases between the two ends. The CDR3 reads CASRDSASNYGYTF. DNA for the CDR3: TGTGCCAGCCGGGACTCAGCCTCTAACTATGGCTACACCTTC.

This chain joins TRBV28 and TRBJ1-6; 12 bases fit TRBD1. J lost 9 bases, V lost 5 bases, and 20 bases had no gene match. The CDR3 is 20 residues long. Germline CDR1 is MDHEN and CDR2 is SYDVKM. The CDR3 bases are TGTGCCAGCAGTCCTCGCTCCGGGACAGGGGGCCTCCCTATTAGTTCACCCCTCCACTTT. Protein: CASSPRSGTGGLPISSPLHF.